These 31 T cell receptor beta chains were sequenced from one sample in a study of blood T cell repertoires in COVID-19. Only in-frame clones appear in the TCRdb table, and some are missing; sequencing was by immunoSEQ multiplex PCR. Of about 260,000 clones detected, about 87% appear once; the ten largest clones hold approximately 5.1%. Sequenced sample: peripheral blood. The receptors come from a woman aged 60-75 years with COVID-19, enrolled during active disease.

This rearrangement joins TRBV7-8 to TRBJ2-1; TRBD1 matches at 7 bases. CDR1 SGHVS and CDR2 FQNEAQ come from the germline V gene. This CDR3 contains 15 residues. V lost 5 bases and J lost 5; bases outside the gene matches: 9. CDR3 amino acids: CASSKQGLLDNEQFF. The CDR3 nucleotides are TGTGCCAGCAGCAAACAGGGGCTCCTAGACAATGAGCAGTTCTTC.

The CDR3 nucleotides are TGCGCCAGCAGCACCCTAGCGGGAAACGAGCAGTACTTC. It is translated as CASSTLAGNEQYF. The chain couples TRBV5-1 to TRBJ2-7; TRBD2 matches 9 bases. The V segment lost 4 bases and the J segment 5 bases; nucleotides outside the gene matches: 4. The germline gives CDR1 SGHRS, CDR2 YFSETQ. The CDR3 contains 13 residues.

The chain combines TRBV6-6 with TRBJ2-1, with 7 bases lining up with TRBD2. Germline CDR1 MNHNY, CDR2 SVGAGI (reference sequence). The junction had 8 bases not matched to a gene; V was cut back by 4 bases and J by 5 bases. The CDR3 has 15 residues. In nucleotides, the CDR3 is TGTGCCAGCAGTTTGGCTAGCGGAACCCACAATGAGCAGTTCTTC. Its protein product is CASSLASGTHNEQFF.

The chain couples TRBV27 to TRBJ1-5, with D tentatively TRBD1 (6 bases). V lost 6 bases to trimming and J lost 5 bases, with 11 bases between them. From germline, CDR1 is MNHEY and CDR2 SMNVEV (reference sequence). CDR3 length: 13 residues. The CDR3 DNA is TGTGCCAGCAGCAGACAGGAACATCAGCCCCAGCATTTT. Its translation: CASSRQEHQPQHF.

This chain links TRBV4-3 with TRBJ2-3, with 12 bases lining up with TRBD2. The CDR3 has 17 amino acids. Germline lookup yields CDR1 LGHNA and CDR2 YSLEER. The V gene end was trimmed by 5 bases and the J gene end by 1 base; junction bases not matched to a gene: 7. CDR3 protein: CASSFDLAGGGTDTQYF. The CDR3 bases are TGCGCCAGCAGCTTCGACCTAGCGGGAGGGGGCACAGATACGCAGTATTTT.

The gene calls are TRBV28 and TRBJ1-2; D gene ambiguous. CDR1 and CDR2 from the germline V gene are MDHEN and SYDVKM. Trimming pared 10 bases from V and 6 bases from J, leaving 18 bases between. This CDR3 has 13 amino acids. The CDR3 coding sequence is TGTGCCATCGAATGGGGAGCAGGAGATGGCTACACCTTC. It is translated as CAIEWGAGDGYTF.

The V gene is TRBV6-5, the J gene TRBJ1-5; D is ambiguous. V was trimmed by 6 bases and J by 0 bases, leaving 12 bases between them. Germline CDR1 MNHEY, CDR2 SVGAGI. The CDR3 length is 15 residues. The CDR3 DNA follows: TGTGCCAGCAGCAAGGAGGGCTATAGCAATCAGCCCCAGCATTTT. The encoded protein is CASSKEGYSNQPQHF.

This clone has only a few counts. The chain employs TRBV28 and TRBJ1-4, with D uncertain. Germline loops: CDR1 MDHEN, CDR2 SYDVKM. CDR3 length equals 13 residues. Trimming left V 2 bases short and J 8 bases short, with 9 bases between. CDR3 bases: TGTGCCAGCAGTTTAGTTCAACGGGAAAAACTGTTTTTT. Protein sequence: CASSLVQREKLFF.

The chain links TRBV6-6 to TRBJ1-5; TRBD1 agrees at 7 bases. The CDR3 is made up of 16 amino acids. From germline, CDR1 is MNHNY and CDR2 SVGAGI (reference sequence). V gave up 5 bases and J gave up 4 bases; unmatched junction bases: 11. CDR3 nucleotides: TGTGCCAGCAGTCTGATACCCGGGACAGAAAATCAGCCCCAGCATTTT. Translation gives CASSLIPGTENQPQHF.

This chain joins TRBV27 and TRBJ1-1; D gene uncertain. V dropped 5 bases and J dropped 7 bases, with 17 bases sitting between them. This CDR3 comprises 14 residues. From germline, CDR1 is MNHEY and CDR2 SMNVEV (reference sequence). CDR3 protein: CASSPYGRDLEAFF. As DNA, the CDR3 is TGTGCCAGCAGTCCCTATGGGAGAGACCTTGAAGCTTTCTTT.

This clone was detected only a few times. DNA of the CDR3: TGTGCCAGTAGTAAGGGACACGGCTACGAGCAGTACTTC. Translated, it gives CASSKGHGYEQYF. V gene TRBV19 combines with J gene TRBJ2-7; weak D call: TRBD1 (6 bases). The germline V gene encodes CDR1 LNHDA and CDR2 SQIVND (reference sequence). V lost 4 bases to trimming and J lost 3 bases, with 10 bases between them. The CDR3 spans 13 residues.

This chain uses TRBV7-2 with TRBJ2-7; 7 bases fit TRBD2. The germline gives CDR1 SGHTA, CDR2 FQGNSA. The CDR3 consists of 13 residues. Trimming removed 4 bases from V and 3 bases from J; junction bases left unmatched: 3. The CDR3 DNA is TGTGCCAGCAGCTCCCGCGGGGGCTACGAGCAGTACTTC. This translates into CASSSRGGYEQYF.

The chain employs TRBV25-1 and TRBJ2-1; D may be TRBD1 (5 bases). V lost 4 bases, J lost 5 bases, and 18 bases lay in between. The CDR3 is 16 amino acids. Looked up from germline, CDR1 is MGHDK and CDR2 is SYGVNS. The CDR3 region is CASSGNRLDRHNEQFF. CDR3 bases: TGTGCCAGCAGTGGGAATCGTCTTGACAGACACAATGAGCAGTTCTTC.

This clone was counted only a few times. The V and J genes are TRBV19 and TRBJ1-5; perhaps TRBD1 as D (6 bases). The germline V and J ends were trimmed by 6 bases and 2 bases, with 11 bases remaining between them. The CDR3 totals 14 residues. CDR1 is LNHDA, CDR2 SQIVND, per germline (reference sequence). CDR3 in amino acids: CASSHREGNQPQHF. The CDR3 DNA follows: TGTGCCAGTAGCCACAGGGAAGGCAATCAGCCCCAGCATTTT. Full variable domain (outside the CDR3, taken from reference TRBV19 and TRBJ1-5): DGGITQSPKYLFRKEGQNVTLSCEQNLNHDAMYWYRQDPGQGLRLIYYSQIVNDFQKGDIAEGYSVSREKKESFPLTVTSAQKNPTAFYLCASSHREGNQPQHFGDGTRLSIL.

This clone was counted between two and nine times. The J gene is TRBJ2-7, the V gene TRBV24-1; 12 bases align to TRBD2. This CDR3 spans 16 amino acids. The V and J ends lost 4 bases and 2 bases, in that order; junction bases with no gene match: 5. CDR1 and CDR2 from the germline V gene are KGHDR and SFDVKD. The CDR3 nucleotides read TGTGCCACCAGTGACGAGACTAGCGGGAGACCCTACGAGCAGTACTTC. It codes for CATSDETSGRPYEQYF.

This clone was seen a few times. The DNA of the CDR3 is TGTGCCAGTAGTACAGGCTTTATGAACACTGAAGCTTTCTTT. Translated: CASSTGFMNTEAFF. The chain links TRBV19 to TRBJ1-1; D call uncertain. There are 14 residues in the CDR3. Germline V gene lookup returns CDR1 LNHDA and CDR2 SQIVND (reference sequence). Trimming pared 4 bases from V and 0 bases from J, leaving 9 bases between.

The chain has TRBV21-1 and TRBJ2-1; TRBD2, the table's D call, was not compared with the DNA. TRBV21-1 is shown as a pseudogene. The CDR3 consists of 18 residues. The CDR3 loop reads CASSKEEGTSGIPNEQFF. CDR3 nucleotide sequence: TGTGCCAGCAGCAAAGAGGAAGGGACTAGCGGGATCCCGAATGAGCAGTTCTTC.

The chain is built from TRBV19 and TRBJ2-4, with 7 nucleotides matching TRBD1. CDR1 and CDR2 from the germline V gene are LNHDA and SQIVND (reference sequence). There are 17 residues in the CDR3. V shed 2 bases and J 1 base; nucleotides not matched to a gene: 8. The CDR3 sequence is CASSINRGYGAKNIQYF. CDR3 bases: TGTGCCAGTAGTATAAACAGGGGTTACGGGGCCAAAAACATTCAGTACTTC.

The rearrangement uses TRBV7-8 and TRBJ2-5; TRBD2 agrees at 10 bases. J gave up 5 bases and V 2 bases, and 11 bases lay outside the gene matches. The CDR3 totals 17 residues. Germline V gives CDR1 SGHVS, CDR2 FQNEAQ. The CDR3 coding sequence is TGTGCCAGCAGCTTACGTCACCTAGCGGGAGTTAGGGAGACCCAGTACTTC. Its translation is CASSLRHLAGVRETQYF.

The chain couples TRBV27 to TRBJ2-1; D might be TRBD2 (6 bases). V was cut by 0 bases and J by 4 bases, with 13 bases left in between. The germline CDR1 and CDR2 sequences are MNHEY and SMNVEV (reference sequence). The CDR3 spans 16 residues. DNA of the CDR3: TGTGCCAGCAGTTTATCAGGGACTGCGTTTTACAATGAGCAGTTCTTC. Translated, it gives CASSLSGTAFYNEQFF.

The CDR3 sequence: CASSIQTGELFF. The CDR3, as DNA: TGTGCCAGTAGTATTCAAACCGGGGAGCTGTTTTTT. This chain links TRBV19 with TRBJ2-2; no clear D gene. CDR1 LNHDA and CDR2 SQIVND come from the germline V gene (reference sequence). The length of the CDR3 is 12 residues. The germline V and J ends were trimmed by 3 bases and 5 bases, with 4 bases remaining between them.

The chain carries TRBV19 and TRBJ2-7, with TRBD1 matching over 7 bases. CDR3 length: 12 residues. Germline loops: CDR1 LNHDA, CDR2 SQIVND (reference sequence). The junction had 2 bases not matched to a gene; V was cut back by 6 bases and J by 3 bases. CDR3 region: CASSHRGYEQYF. DNA of the CDR3: TGTGCCAGTAGCCACAGGGGCTACGAGCAGTACTTC.

This sequence joins TRBV2 and TRBJ1-5, with D hard to call. This CDR3 is 11 amino acids long. Trimming took off 6 bases at V and 3 bases at J, with 3 bases between the two ends. Germline values: CDR1 SNHLY, CDR2 FYNNEI. Here the CDR3 DNA reads TGTGCCAGCAGCTCCAATCAGCCCCAGCATTTT. This gives the protein CASSSNQPQHF.

Comment on this clone: The identical CDR3 is also encoded by other nucleotide sequences in the sample. The V and J genes are TRBV9 and TRBJ2-2; D not certain. This CDR3 comprises 16 residues. The germline V and J ends were trimmed by 0 bases and 1 base, with 10 bases remaining between them. Germline values: CDR1 SGDLS, CDR2 YYNGEE. CDR3 in amino acids: CASSVAASGNTGELFF. The CDR3 nucleotides read TGTGCCAGCAGCGTAGCTGCGTCTGGGAACACCGGGGAGCTGTTTTTT. The entire variable domain, with the rest obtained from reference TRBV9 and TRBJ2-2, is as follows: DSGVTQTPKHLITATGQRVTLRCSPRSGDLSVYWYQQSLDQGLQFLIQYYNGEERAKGNILERFSAQQFPDLHSELNLSSLELGDSALYFCASSVAASGNTGELFFGEGSRLTVL.

The chain employs TRBV7-3 and TRBJ2-3; 11 nucleotides align to TRBD2. Germline CDR1 is SGHTA and CDR2 is FQGTGA. There are 16 residues in the CDR3. J was trimmed by 1 base and V by 5 bases; bases with no gene match: 5. CDR3 sequence: CASSTSGLAGTDTQYF. CDR3 nucleotides: TGTGCCAGCAGCACATCGGGACTAGCGGGCACAGATACGCAGTATTTT.

This clone occurred once. The rearrangement links TRBV28 to TRBJ2-3, with D perhaps matching TRBD2 (6 bases). The CDR3 is made up of 15 amino acids. V shed 6 bases and J shed 4 bases, with 17 bases lying between them. Germline CDR1 MDHEN, CDR2 SYDVKM. The CDR3 DNA sequence: TGTGCCAGCAGCCAGACTAGGAGGCCCCCAGATACGCAGTATTTT. Its translation is CASSQTRRPPDTQYF.

This sequence joins TRBV30 and TRBJ2-2, with D possibly matching TRBD2 (6 bases). From germline, CDR1 is GTSNPN and CDR2 SVGIG (reference sequence). The CDR3 loop spans 17 amino acids. V gave up 4 bases and J gave up 1 base, with 19 bases separating them. The CDR3 is CAWTPFSGVMNTGELFF. The CDR3 DNA follows: TGTGCCTGGACCCCTTTTTCGGGAGTCATGAACACCGGGGAGCTGTTTTTT.

The chain combines TRBV28 with TRBJ1-6; D unclear. The CDR3 consists of 16 residues. The V end was cut by 2 bases, the J end by 13 bases, with 21 bases between. Germline CDR1 and CDR2: MDHEN and SYDVKM. CDR3 loop: CASSLPQWTVLSPLHF. DNA for the CDR3: TGTGCCAGCAGTTTACCACAATGGACTGTCCTGTCTCCCCTCCACTTT.

This clone appeared a single time. The chain recombines TRBV12-5 with TRBJ2-1; 8 bases are a match to TRBD1. The CDR3 sequence is 16 residues long. The germline V gene encodes CDR1 LGHNT and CDR2 FRNRAP. Trimming took 0 bases from V and 10 from J; bases not matched to a gene: 11. CDR3 sequence reads: CASGLVLGQGIIEQFF. The CDR3 DNA follows: TGTGCTAGTGGTTTGGTACTAGGACAGGGTATCATAGAGCAGTTCTTC.

The V and J genes are TRBV28 and TRBJ2-1, with unresolved D. Germline CDR1 is MDHEN and CDR2 is SYDVKM. V was trimmed by 3 bases and J by 7 bases, leaving 4 bases between them. CDR3 size: 11 residues. CDR3 sequence reads: CASSLRNEQFF. The CDR3 coding sequence is TGTGCCAGCAGTTTGAGGAATGAGCAGTTCTTC.

J is TRBJ1-6 and V is TRBV6-5; D remains ambiguous. This CDR3 has 13 amino acids. The V gene lost 7 bases and the J gene lost 1 base, with 5 bases spanning the gap. CDR1 MNHEY and CDR2 SVGAGI come from the germline V gene. CDR3 DNA sequence: TGTGCCAGCACGAGATCCTATAATTCACCCCTCCACTTT. Its protein is CASTRSYNSPLHF.